This TCR beta chain was identified during a study of cytomegalovirus exposure and HLA in healthy donors. Germline CDR1 is SGHVS and CDR2 is FNYEAQ. CDR3 length: 14 residues. Trimming removed 6 bases from V and 8 bases from J; junction bases left unmatched: 7. Primers for the PCR totalled 60 Vbeta and 13 Jbeta. Clones were sequenced by immunoSEQ multiplex PCR, and TCRdb holds only the in-frame ones, with some missing. The top ten hold less than 3.5% of the sample, which has roughly 200,000 clones, 70% to 80% seen once. This sequence originates from a woman between 25 and 40 years old in good health and CMV-seronegative. The chain links TRBV7-6 to TRBJ1-4; 9 positions match TRBD1. The sequencing input was PBMCs. The CDR3 protein is CASSRTGGREKLFF. CDR3 coding DNA: TGTGCCAGCAGTCGAACAGGGGGCCGGGAAAAACTGTTTTTT.